This T cell receptor beta chain is from a study of T cells in Graves' hyperthyroidism and ophthalmopathy. Study-wide context: Upon initial diagnosis and before any treatment, peripheral blood was collected. Broader study findings: Appearing also in blood were most of the thyroid clonotypes expanded above 0.001. A 13 V-J signature model discriminated ophthalmopathy versus stable hyperthyroidism.

Patients between 18 and 65 years old had hyperthyroidism, newly diagnosed and lasting under 2 months. This clonotype was counted ten times or more. Its matching antigen is unknown. Trimming pared 3 bases from V and 3 bases from J, leaving 8 bases between. This CDR3 region has 12 residues. CDR1 GTSNPN and CDR2 SVGIG come from the germline V gene (reference sequence). RNA transcripts provided the source from which TCR beta CDR3 regions were amplified. HTBI primers were employed in a first-round RT-PCR of the TCR CDR3. Via MiXCR, TCRdb re-called the multiplex PCR reads, giving one row per CDR3 protein. This sample has 150,000 to 200,000 distinct CDR3 sequences, with roughly 10% found just once.

V and J are TRBV30 and TRBJ2-5, with TRBD1 as a possible D gene (5 bases). This receptor was taken from a woman under 30 with Graves' hyperthyroidism that later progressed to Graves' ophthalmopathy. Input material: blood. The CDR3 DNA reads as TGTGCCTGGAGCCCCAGGGAAGAGACCCAGTACTTC. This codes for CAWSPREETQYF.